A selection of T cell receptor beta chains follows, all from one sample in a study of cytomegalovirus exposure and HLA in healthy donors. Profiled with immunoSEQ multiplex PCR; TCRdb holds only in-frame clones, not every one. The sample consists of around 150,000 clones, around 77% of them appearing once. The sequenced sample was PBMCs. Receptors originate from a woman between 50 and 59 years old in good health and CMV-seronegative. Both conserved end residues are part of each CDR3. A D gene is named only where the DNA matches it firmly. Some rows mark clone size as missing; the rest say once, few, many or name a class of expanded clone.

J,V,size,D,DNA,CDR3
TRBJ1-1,TRBV6-1,NA,NA,TGTGCCAGCAGTGGTTCGCGGGATGGGACTGAAGCTTTCTTT,CASSGSRDGTEAFF
TRBJ2-3,TRBV4-2,NA,TRBD2,TGTGCCAGCAGCGGCGGGGGTGGCGCAGGGGATACGCAGTATTTT,CASSGGGGAGDTQYF
TRBJ2-3,TRBV7-9,NA,NA,TGTGCCAGCAGCCTTTCTTCTAATACGCAGTATTTT,CASSLSSNTQYF
TRBJ1-4,TRBV5-1,NA,NA,TGCGCCAGCAGCTTGGGTCAGGGAGGGGCAAAACTGTTTTTT,CASSLGQGGAKLFF
TRBJ1-2,TRBV5-1,once,TRBD1,TGCGCCAGCAGCCCAACTGGACAGGGAGGCTATGGCTACACCTTC,CASSPTGQGGYGYTF
TRBJ2-1,TRBV9,NA,TRBD2,TGTGCCAGCAGCGCTAAACTAGCGGGGTATGGGAATGAGCAGTTCTTC,CASSAKLAGYGNEQFF
TRBJ1-1,TRBV7-2,NA,NA,TGTGCCAGCAGCTTATGGTTAATGACAGGCCCGAACACTGAAGCTTTCTTT,CASSLWLMTGPNTEAFF
TRBJ2-1,TRBV11-3,once,TRBD2,TGTGCCAGCAGCTTAGTTAGCGGGGGGGCTGAGCAGTTCTTC,CASSLVSGGAEQFF
TRBJ1-1,TRBV7-6,NA,TRBD1,TGTGCCAGCATATCCGGGACAGGGGTAGTCACTGAAGCTTTCTTT,CASISGTGVVTEAFF
TRBJ2-3,TRBV28,NA,NA,TGTGCCAGCAGTTTATCCGGGAGCACAGATACGCAGTATTTT,CASSLSGSTDTQYF
TRBJ1-3,TRBV12-5,once,TRBD1,TGTGCTAGTGGTGACAGGGCCGTGGAGGGAAACACCATATATTTT,CASGDRAVEGNTIYF
TRBJ2-1,TRBV7-2,NA,TRBD1,TGTGCCAGCAGCTTAGCGCTCAGGGGGGAGCAGTTCTTC,CASSLALRGEQFF
TRBJ2-7,TRBV5-6,NA,NA,TGTGCCAGCAGCTTGTTTGGCAGAATCTACGAGCAGTACTTC,CASSLFGRIYEQYF
TRBJ1-1,TRBV5-6,NA,TRBD1,TGTGCCAGCAGCCCAACTTTTGGGAACAGGGGGATGGACACTGAAGCTTTCTTT,CASSPTFGNRGMDTEAFF
TRBJ2-7,TRBV5-1,NA,TRBD2,TGCGCCAGCAGCTTGGGGACTAGCGGAGCCTACGAGCAGTACTTC,CASSLGTSGAYEQYF
TRBJ2-1,TRBV11-3,NA,TRBD1,TGTGCCAGCAGAGAAGGACAGGAGAGCAATGAGCAGTTCTTC,CASREGQESNEQFF
TRBJ2-3,TRBV6-1,once,NA,TGTGCCAGCAGTGATAACAGCCCCACAGATACGCAGTATTTT,CASSDNSPTDTQYF
TRBJ2-1,TRBV27,NA,TRBD1,TGTGCCAGCAAACGGACAGGGGTAAATGAGCAGTTCTTC,CASKRTGVNEQFF